This is a list of T cell receptor beta chains from one sample in a study of T cells in Graves' hyperthyroidism and ophthalmopathy. From the multiplex PCR reads, TCRdb called clonotypes with MiXCR, one entry per CDR3 protein. The sample consists of approximately 600,000 distinct CDR3 sequences, around 15% of them appearing once. Source material: blood. The receptors originated from a woman under 40 with Graves' hyperthyroidism. The CDR3 runs from the conserved cysteine through the conserved F or W. D genes are given only for firm matches. The size of a clone is reported for some rows only, either as once, few or many, or as a class for expanded clones.

V	J	D	size	CDR3	DNA
TRBV14	TRBJ2-1	TRBD2	few	CASSQGLAGVREQFF	TGTGCCAGCAGCCAAGGGCTAGCGGGAGTTCGGGAGCAGTTCTTC
TRBV6-1	TRBJ1-5	.	.	CAGGEDFPNQPQHF	TGTGCCGGAGGGGAAGATTTCCCAAATCAGCCCCAGCATTTT
TRBV10-3	TRBJ2-7	TRBD2	many	CAITLSGSPYEQYF	TGTGCCATCACTCTTAGCGGGAGCCCCTACGAGCAGTACTTC
TRBV5-1	TRBJ2-3	.	once	CASSLGWGTSTDTQYF	TGCGCCAGCAGCTTGGGGTGGGGAACTAGCACAGATACGCAGTATTTT
TRBV28	TRBJ2-4	TRBD1	.	CASRGTGRNIQYF	TGTGCCAGCAGAGGGACAGGGCGGAACATTCAGTACTTC
TRBV12-3/TRBV12-4	TRBJ1-4	.	few	CASSVNEKLFF	TGTGCCAGCAGTGTTAATGAAAAACTGTTTTTT
TRBV11-3	TRBJ2-3	TRBD2	many	CASSSTSGRGTQYF	TGTGCCAGCAGCTCAACTAGCGGGAGGGGAACGCAGTATTTT
TRBV6-1	TRBJ1-1	.	many	CASREAGTAFGAFF	TGTGCCAGCAGGGAGGCGGGGACCGCATTTGGAGCTTTCTTT
TRBV20-1	TRBJ1-4	.	.	CSAPQENEKLFF	TGCAGTGCTCCCCAGGAAAATGAAAAACTGTTTTTT
TRBV11-2	TRBJ2-7	.	few	CASSSTGFTYYEQYF	TGTGCCAGCAGCTCAACAGGGTTCACCTACTACGAGCAGTACTTC
TRBV6-1	TRBJ2-5	TRBD1	few	CASRATGGLGTQYF	TGTGCCAGCAGAGCAACAGGGGGCTTGGGGACCCAGTACTTC
TRBV24-1	TRBJ1-1	.	many	CATSDLSRVSKNTEAFF	TGTGCCACCAGTGATTTATCGAGGGTAAGTAAGAACACTGAAGCTTTCTTT
TRBV3-1	TRBJ1-1	TRBD1	few	CASSPGTGEVTEAFF	TGTGCCAGCAGCCCAGGGACAGGGGAGGTTACTGAAGCTTTCTTT